This T cell receptor beta chain is from a study of shared clonotypes between healthy human individuals. Study as a whole: Donors, aged 18 to 49, were a couple of women and three men.

The assay used deep level. The assay was immunoSEQ multiplex PCR, and TCRdb's table has in-frame clones only and misses some. Among about 1 million clones listed, about three quarters were seen once. Study-level findings and limits: Non-shared clonotypes had lower generation probabilities than clonotypes shared by all four sorted-subset donors.

Germline V lookup: CDR1 SGHVT, CDR2 SQSDAQ. Trimming took 4 bases from V and 1 from J, leaving 16 bases between them. This CDR3 is built from 16 residues. As concerns this clone: Its antigen is undetermined.

This sequence joins TRBV7-4 and TRBJ2-5; possibly TRBD1 for D (5 bases). Sequenced material: memory CD4+ T cells sorted from blood. The subset was: CD45RA-negative fraction. The TCR sequence derives from a man between 18 and 29 years old in good health. The CDR3 DNA follows: TGTGCCAGCAGCTATGCACCTAGGGGAATCCAAGAGACCCAGTACTTC. Its translation is CASSYAPRGIQETQYF.